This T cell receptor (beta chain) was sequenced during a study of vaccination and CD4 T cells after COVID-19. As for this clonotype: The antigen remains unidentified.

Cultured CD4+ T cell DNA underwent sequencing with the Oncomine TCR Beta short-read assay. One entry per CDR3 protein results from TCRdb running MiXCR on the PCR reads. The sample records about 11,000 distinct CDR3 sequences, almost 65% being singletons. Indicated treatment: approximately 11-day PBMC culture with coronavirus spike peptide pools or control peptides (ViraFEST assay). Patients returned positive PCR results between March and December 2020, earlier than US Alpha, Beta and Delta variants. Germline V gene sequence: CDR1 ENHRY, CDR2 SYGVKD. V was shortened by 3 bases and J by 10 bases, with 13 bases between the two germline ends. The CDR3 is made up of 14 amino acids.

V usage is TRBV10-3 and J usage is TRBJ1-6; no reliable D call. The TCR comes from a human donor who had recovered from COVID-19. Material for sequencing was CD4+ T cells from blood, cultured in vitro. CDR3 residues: CAISESEVGSPLHF. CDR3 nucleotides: TGTGCCATCAGTGAATCTGAGGTTGGCTCACCCCTCCACTTT.